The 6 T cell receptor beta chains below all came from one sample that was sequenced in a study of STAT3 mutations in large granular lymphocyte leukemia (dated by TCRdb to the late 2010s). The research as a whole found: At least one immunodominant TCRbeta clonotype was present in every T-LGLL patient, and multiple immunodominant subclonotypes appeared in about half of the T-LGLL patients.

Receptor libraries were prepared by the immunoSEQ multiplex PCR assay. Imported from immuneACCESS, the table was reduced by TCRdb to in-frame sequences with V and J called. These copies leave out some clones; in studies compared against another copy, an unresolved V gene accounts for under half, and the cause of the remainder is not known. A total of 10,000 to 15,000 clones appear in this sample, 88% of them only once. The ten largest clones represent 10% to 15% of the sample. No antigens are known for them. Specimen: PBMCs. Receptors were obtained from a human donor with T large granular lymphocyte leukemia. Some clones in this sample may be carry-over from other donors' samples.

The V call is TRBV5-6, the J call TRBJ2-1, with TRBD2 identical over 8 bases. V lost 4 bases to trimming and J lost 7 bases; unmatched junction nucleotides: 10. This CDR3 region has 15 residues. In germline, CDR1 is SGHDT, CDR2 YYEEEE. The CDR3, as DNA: TGTGCCAGCAGCCCCCACCCGGGAGGGGAAAATGAGCAGTTCTTC. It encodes CASSPHPGGENEQFF.

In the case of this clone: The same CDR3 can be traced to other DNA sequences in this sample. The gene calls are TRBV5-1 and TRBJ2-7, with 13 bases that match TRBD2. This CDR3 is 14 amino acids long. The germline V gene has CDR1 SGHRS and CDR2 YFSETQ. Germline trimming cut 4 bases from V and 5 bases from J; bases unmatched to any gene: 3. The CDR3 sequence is CASSGTSGTHEQYF. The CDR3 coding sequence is TGCGCCAGCAGCGGGACTAGCGGGACCCACGAGCAGTACTTC.

The CDR3 loop reads CASSPAGARGYTF. DNA of the CDR3: TGCGCCAGCAGCCCGGCGGGGGCGAGGGGCTACACCTTC. The V call is TRBV5-1, the J call TRBJ1-2; TRBD1 might be the D (6 bases). There are 13 residues in the CDR3. The V gene lost 4 bases and the J gene lost 8 bases, with 15 bases spanning the gap. The V gene's germline CDR1 is SGHRS and CDR2 YFSETQ.

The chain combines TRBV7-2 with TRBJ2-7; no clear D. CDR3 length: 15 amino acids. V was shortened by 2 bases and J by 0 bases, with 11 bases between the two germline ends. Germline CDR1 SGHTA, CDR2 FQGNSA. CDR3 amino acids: CASSLNGGLSYEQYF. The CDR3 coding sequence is TGTGCCAGCAGCTTAAACGGCGGCCTCTCCTACGAGCAGTACTTC.

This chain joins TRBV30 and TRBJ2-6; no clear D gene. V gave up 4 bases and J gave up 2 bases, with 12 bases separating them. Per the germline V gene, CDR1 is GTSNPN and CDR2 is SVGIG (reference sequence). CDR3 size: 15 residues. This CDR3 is CAWTQWGTGANVLTF. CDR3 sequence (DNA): TGTGCCTGGACCCAATGGGGTACTGGGGCCAACGTCCTGACTTTC.

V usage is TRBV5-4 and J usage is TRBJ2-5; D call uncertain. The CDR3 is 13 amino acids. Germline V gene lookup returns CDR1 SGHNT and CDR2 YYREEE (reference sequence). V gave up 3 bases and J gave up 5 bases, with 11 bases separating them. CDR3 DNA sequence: TGTGCCAGCAGCTCACCCCCTTTGGAGACCCAGTACTTC. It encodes CASSSPPLETQYF.